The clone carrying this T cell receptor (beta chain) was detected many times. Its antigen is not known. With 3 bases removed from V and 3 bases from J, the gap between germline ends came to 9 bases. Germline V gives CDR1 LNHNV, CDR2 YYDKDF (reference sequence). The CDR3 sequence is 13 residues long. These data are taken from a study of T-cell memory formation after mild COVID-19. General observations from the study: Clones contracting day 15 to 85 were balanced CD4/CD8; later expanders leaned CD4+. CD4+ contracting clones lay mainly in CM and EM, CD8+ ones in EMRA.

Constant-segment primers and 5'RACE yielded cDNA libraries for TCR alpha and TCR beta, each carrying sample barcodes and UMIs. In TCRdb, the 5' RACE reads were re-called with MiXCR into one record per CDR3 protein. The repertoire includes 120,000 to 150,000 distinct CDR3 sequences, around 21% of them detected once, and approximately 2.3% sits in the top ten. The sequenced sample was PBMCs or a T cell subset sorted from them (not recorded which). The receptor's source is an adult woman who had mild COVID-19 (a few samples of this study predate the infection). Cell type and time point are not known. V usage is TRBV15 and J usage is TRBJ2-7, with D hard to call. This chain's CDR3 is CATSSRVSYEQYF. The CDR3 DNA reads TGTGCCACCAGCAGCCGAGTTAGCTACGAGCAGTACTTC.